This T cell receptor (beta chain) was sequenced in a study of blood T cell repertoires in COVID-19. Study overall: T cells, B-cell-depleted T cells, or PBMCs provided the cDNA or gDNA that served as material.

This clone was recorded once. Looked up from germline, CDR1 is SGHRS and CDR2 is YFSETQ. The CDR3 covers 15 residues. The V end was cut by 5 bases, the J end by 1 base, with 15 bases between. As originally analysed: Scientists estimated how many nucleated cells there were by amplifying reference gene primers. Assay used: immunoSEQ multiplex PCR; TCRdb lists only in-frame clones, some missing. That table gives V, J and clone size, and the DNA gave D and trimming. The table records roughly 130,000 clones, over 85% of them present only once. Sequences were obtained from peripheral blood. The TCR sequence derives from a man aged 50 to 59 with active COVID-19. V usage is TRBV5-1 and J usage is TRBJ2-5, with D tentatively TRBD2 (6 bases). CDR3 DNA sequence: TGCGCCAGCAGTCGGGCGGGGCAGATCCAAGAGACCCAGTACTTC. Translation gives CASSRAGQIQETQYF. The variable domain in full, with the rest retrieved from reference TRBV5-1 and TRBJ2-5, is KAGVTQTPRYLIKTRGQQVTLSCSPISGHRSVSWYQQTPGQGLQFLFEYFSETQRNKGNFPGRFSGRQFSNSRSEMNVSTLELGDSALYLCASSRAGQIQETQYFGPGTRLLVL.